This is a list of T cell receptor beta chains from one sample in a study of T cells in Graves' hyperthyroidism and ophthalmopathy. A single record per CDR3 protein comes from TCRdb applying MiXCR to the multiplex PCR reads. The sample carries around 100,000 distinct CDR3 sequences, less than 55% recorded once. Sequenced: blood. The receptors were gathered from a man aged 40-55 years with Graves' hyperthyroidism. CDR3s include the opening cysteine and the closing phenylalanine or tryptophan. D genes are given only for firm matches. Rows give clone size only sometimes, using once, few, many, or a class for an expanded clone.

TRBV20-1	many	TRBD2	TRBJ2-2	TGCAGTGCTAGCCGCTTCGGGCGGGGGGAGGACACCGGGGAGCTGTTTTTT	CSASRFGRGEDTGELFF
TRBV9	many	NA	TRBJ1-1	TGTGCCAGCAGCGTAGGGGACGGTTTTGAAGCTTTCTTT	CASSVGDGFEAFF
TRBV5-1	NA	NA	TRBJ2-1	TGCGCCAGCAGCCCGGCCTCCCCCACAGATACGCAGTTCTTC	CASSPASPTDTQFF
TRBV2	once	TRBD2	TRBJ2-7	TGTGCCAGCGCACTAGCGGGAGAAATAGACGAGCAGTACTTC	CASALAGEIDEQYF
TRBV11-2	NA	TRBD1	TRBJ1-5	TGTGCCAGCAGCCCTAGTATTAGCGGGGACAGGTGGCAACCGCCCCAGCATTTT	CASSPSISGDRWQPPQHF
TRBV2	NA	NA	TRBJ1-6	TGTGCCAGCAGCGTAGGGGGGGGCTATTCACCCCTCCACTTT	CASSVGGGYSPLHF
TRBV20-1	many	NA	TRBJ2-1	TGCAGTGCTAGTGTAGCCCCTAGCTCCTACAATGAGCAGTTCTTC	CSASVAPSSYNEQFF
TRBV7-2	NA	TRBD1	TRBJ1-6	TGTGCCAGCATTAGGACAGGGGGTGGTGGGACCCTCCACTTT	CASIRTGGGGTLHF
TRBV19	many	NA	TRBJ1-5	TGTGCCAGTAGTATTAAAGGCAATCAGCCCCAGCATTTT	CASSIKGNQPQHF
TRBV2	few	NA	TRBJ1-1	TGTGCCAGCAGTGAATGGGGCGGGGGCACTGAAGCTTTCTTT	CASSEWGGGTEAFF
TRBV7-9	many	TRBD2	TRBJ2-3	TGTGCCAGCAGCTTCGGACTAGCGCGTGCAGATACGCAGTATTTT	CASSFGLARADTQYF
TRBV5-8	many	NA	TRBJ2-3	TGTGCCAGCAGCTTCTACGGGGGGCGCGGAAATACGCAGTATTTT	CASSFYGGRGNTQYF
TRBV29-1	NA	TRBD1	TRBJ1-1	TGCAGCTCAGACAGGGGCGTTTTAACTGAAGCTTTCTTT	CSSDRGVLTEAFF
TRBV5-1	many	NA	TRBJ1-1	TGCGCCAGCAGCTTGAGAGGACAGCTGAACACTGAAGCTTTCTTT	CASSLRGQLNTEAFF
TRBV7-3	NA	TRBD1	TRBJ2-3	TGTGCCAGCAGCTCTCCCTCGGGACAGGGGGAGGATACGCAGTATTTT	CASSSPSGQGEDTQYF
TRBV28	many	NA	TRBJ2-5	TGTGCCAGCAGTTTGGTGGGACGATACCAAGAGACCCAGTACTTC	CASSLVGRYQETQYF
TRBV28	NA	TRBD2	TRBJ2-1	TGTGCCAGCAGTTCTTCCCCTAGCGGGGGGTTCTTC	CASSSSPSGGFF
TRBV9	many	TRBD1	TRBJ1-1	TGTGCCAGCAGTCGGACAGGGAAATCTGAAGCTTTCTTT	CASSRTGKSEAFF
TRBV15	NA	TRBD1	TRBJ1-2	TGTGCCACCAGCAGCCTGGGACAGGTCAAGTATGGCTACACCTTC	CATSSLGQVKYGYTF
TRBV7-9	few	TRBD1	TRBJ1-3	TGTGCCTGGCTACCTCGGGACAGGGCTGGAAACACCATATATTTT	CAWLPRDRAGNTIYF
TRBV2	many	NA	TRBJ2-2	TGTGCCACCGGACGGGGGGCGATCACCGGGGAGCTGTTTTTT	CATGRGAITGELFF